This paragraph covers one T cell receptor (beta chain) sequence. There were TCR beta CDR3 regions amplified from RNA transcripts. First-round RT-PCR of the TCR CDR3 relied on the HTBI primer set. TCRdb called the multiplex PCR reads again in MiXCR, with one record for every CDR3 protein. The sample shows around 300,000 distinct CDR3 sequences, approximately 14% of them seen only once. Trimming pared 10 bases from V and 0 bases from J, leaving 12 bases between. Germline V gene lookup returns CDR1 SGHTS and CDR2 YDEGEE. This CDR3 has 13 residues. The record originates from a study of T cells in Graves' hyperthyroidism and ophthalmopathy. Whole-study context: Blood from the periphery was taken at initial diagnosis, before any treatment.

The gene calls are TRBV5-8 and TRBJ2-3; D uncertain. Sequenced input: blood. The receptor comes from a middle-aged woman with Graves' hyperthyroidism. The CDR3 is CAPGRSSTDTQYF. CDR3 DNA sequence: TGTGCCCCCGGCCGGTCTAGCACAGATACGCAGTATTTT. Together with reference TRBV5-8 and TRBJ2-3, the CDR3 gives the full variable domain: EAGVTQSPTHLIKTRGQQATLRCSPISGHTSVYWYQQALGLGLQFLLWYDEGEERNRGNFPPRFSGRQFPNYSSELNVNALELEDSALYLCAPGRSSTDTQYFGPGTRLTVL.